This T cell receptor (beta chain) was obtained from a study of blood T cell repertoires in COVID-19. The wider study: The cDNA or gDNA used as material had been derived from T cells, B-cell-depleted T cells, or PBMCs.

This CDR3 is 19 amino acids long. Trimming took 3 bases from V and 0 from J, leaving 21 bases between them. Germline assignment: CDR1 MDHEN and CDR2 SYDVKM. In the source study's methods: Estimation of nucleated cell counts was performed using reference gene primer amplification. Clones were read by immunoSEQ multiplex PCR, and TCRdb kept only the in-frame ones, dropping some. V, J and clone size are those of that table, while D and trimming were read from the DNA. The repertoire has 280,000 or so clones, roughly four fifths of them found once; the top ten carry over 9%. Only a few counts were recorded for this clone.

Sequencing was done on a sample of peripheral blood. This chain uses TRBV28 with TRBJ1-5, with D perhaps TRBD1 (5 bases). The origin of this receptor is a woman aged 45 to 65 who had recovered from COVID-19. The CDR3 reads CASSLLLGGRAYSNQPQHF. The DNA of the CDR3 is TGTGCCAGCAGTTTGCTCCTCGGGGGGAGGGCTTATAGCAATCAGCCCCAGCATTTT.